The 12 T cell receptor beta chains presented below share a single source sample, sequenced in a study of blood T cell repertoires in COVID-19. Assay used: immunoSEQ multiplex PCR; TCRdb lists only in-frame clones, some missing. The table lists tens of thousands of clones, around 84% of them singletons. The specimen sequenced was peripheral blood. These receptors all come from a human donor in a cohort sampled during active COVID-19.

This chain connects TRBV18 to TRBJ2-7, with TRBD2 matching 9 bases. Germline V gives CDR1 KGHSH, CDR2 LQKENI. The CDR3 runs to 14 residues. J gave up 2 bases and V 4 bases, and 3 bases lay outside the gene matches. CDR3 nucleotide sequence: TGTGCCAGCTCACTTAGCGGGGGACCCTACGAGCAGTACTTC. It codes for CASSLSGGPYEQYF.

V and J are TRBV5-5 and TRBJ1-1, with D maybe TRBD1 (6 bases). CDR1 is SGHKS and CDR2 is YYEKEE in the germline V gene (reference sequence). The CDR3 length is 16 residues. Trimming shortened V by 1 base and J by 5 bases, and 18 bases separated the two germline ends. The CDR3 reads CASSLFGGGIGTEAFF. The CDR3 coding sequence is TGTGCCAGCAGCTTGTTTGGGGGCGGAATTGGAACTGAAGCTTTCTTT.

This clone was picked up a small number of times. The rearrangement links TRBV27 to TRBJ2-2; D is ambiguous. V was cut by 0 bases and J by 6 bases, with 2 bases left in between. Germline CDR1 is MNHEY and CDR2 is SMNVEV (reference sequence). The CDR3 runs to 12 residues. The CDR3 bases are TGTGCCAGCAGTTTATCCTCCGGGGAGCTGTTTTTT. Its translation: CASSLSSGELFF.

This chain links TRBV28 with TRBJ2-7; no definite D call. CDR1 is MDHEN and CDR2 is SYDVKM in the germline V gene. V was shortened by 5 bases and J by 4 bases, with 15 bases between the two germline ends. CDR3 size: 14 residues. CDR3 amino acids: CASSNPGPAYEQYF. The CDR3 DNA reads as TGTGCCAGCAGTAATCCGGGTCCTGCTTACGAGCAGTACTTC.

The V and J genes are TRBV28 and TRBJ2-3; maybe TRBD2 (6 bases). This CDR3 spans 16 amino acids. Trimming stripped 3 bases from V and 2 bases from J, with 15 bases between. The germline gives CDR1 MDHEN, CDR2 SYDVKM. CDR3 loop: CASSFASARTTDTQYF. The CDR3 DNA reads as TGTGCCAGCAGTTTTGCTAGCGCGCGAACCACAGATACGCAGTATTTT.

The chain uses TRBV10-2 and TRBJ2-1, with 9 positions matching TRBD2. Germline V lookup: CDR1 WSHSY, CDR2 SAAADI. The CDR3 consists of 19 residues. The V and J ends lost 6 bases and 8 bases, in that order; junction bases with no gene match: 23. In DNA, the CDR3 is TGCGCCAGCAGCCCCCGCCAACTAGCGGGCCTATCATTCCGCGATGAGCAGTTCTTC. Residues: CASSPRQLAGLSFRDEQFF.

This chain links TRBV6-6 with TRBJ1-1; D not resolved. The V gene's germline CDR1 is MNHNY and CDR2 SVGAGI (reference sequence). V lost 3 bases and J lost 9, with 14 bases in between. CDR3 size: 13 residues. The CDR3 loop reads CASSYGQSNKAFF. CDR3 coding DNA: TGTGCCAGCAGTTATGGGCAGTCGAATAAAGCTTTCTTT.

This clone was counted between two and nine times. This chain links TRBV5-4 with TRBJ1-1; maybe TRBD1 (5 bases). This CDR3 comprises 13 residues. Germline CDR1 SGHNT, CDR2 YYREEE (reference sequence). V lost 6 bases, J lost 5 bases, and 14 bases lay in between. The CDR3 is CASTLIGGTEAFF. The CDR3 DNA sequence: TGTGCCAGCACGCTGATTGGGGGGACTGAAGCTTTCTTT.

There are a few counts of this clone. The chain combines TRBV27 with TRBJ2-7; the match to TRBD2 covers 12 bases. The J segment lost 7 bases and the V segment lost 6 bases, leaving 10 bases of the junction unmatched. CDR1 is MNHEY and CDR2 is SMNVEV in the germline V gene (reference sequence). The CDR3 covers 15 residues. This CDR3 is CASSRLAGVSGEQYF. CDR3 in DNA: TGTGCCAGCAGCCGACTAGCGGGAGTTTCGGGGGAGCAGTACTTC.

This clone was detected only a few times. The chain combines TRBV11-2 with TRBJ2-7; D gene uncertain. This CDR3 has 11 residues. Germline V lookup: CDR1 SGHAT, CDR2 FQNNGV. With 3 bases removed from V and 4 bases from J, the gap between germline ends came to 4 bases. DNA of the CDR3: TGTGCCAGCAGCTTCACATACGAGCAGTACTTC. The encoded protein is CASSFTYEQYF.

The V gene is TRBV20-1, the J gene TRBJ2-5; 15 bases line up with TRBD2. V lost 3 bases and J lost 4; bases outside the gene matches: 6. This CDR3 has 16 residues. Per germline, CDR1 DFQATT and CDR2 SNEGSKA (reference sequence). The CDR3, as DNA: TGCAGTGCTAGTGGGACTAGCGGGAGGATAGGAGAGACCCAGTACTTC. This sequence encodes CSASGTSGRIGETQYF.

The V gene is TRBV5-4, the J gene TRBJ1-1; 9 bases map to TRBD1. V shed 4 bases, J shed 0 bases, and the junction held 4 bases outside the gene matches. Looked up from germline, CDR1 is SGHNT and CDR2 is YYREEE (reference sequence). The CDR3 consists of 15 residues. CDR3 in DNA: TGTGCCAGCAGCCCCTGGACAGGGGTGAACACTGAAGCTTTCTTT. Protein sequence: CASSPWTGVNTEAFF.